Following are 25 T cell receptor beta chains from one sample sequenced in a study of blood T cell repertoires in COVID-19. Method: immunoSEQ multiplex PCR; TCRdb's copy keeps in-frame clones and lacks some. Among around 130,000 clones listed, approximately 88% were seen once. Sequencing input: peripheral blood. The receptors stem from a man aged 55-75 years with active or convalescent COVID-19.

This clone was counted a single time. The chain is built from TRBV3-1 (or the pseudogene TRBV3-2) and TRBJ1-3, with unresolved D. V was trimmed by 0 bases and J by 1 base, leaving 10 bases between them. The CDR3 has 16 residues. In germline, CDR1 is LGHDT, CDR2 YNNKEL (reference sequence). CDR3 nucleotide sequence: TGTGCCAGCAGCCAAGAGGCAGGAATTTCTGGAAACACCATATATTTT. Residues: CASSQEAGISGNTIYF.

This chain links TRBV30 with TRBJ2-4, with a weak D call TRBD2 (5 bases). CDR3 size: 13 residues. V dropped 3 bases and J dropped 6 bases, with 12 bases sitting between them. The V gene's germline CDR1 is GTSNPN and CDR2 SVGIG (reference sequence). The CDR3 DNA reads as TGTGCCTGGAGCGGAGGCCTGGGAAACATTCAGTACTTC. Translated: CAWSGGLGNIQYF.

The chain links TRBV5-6 to TRBJ2-5; D may be TRBD2 (5 bases). Germline CDR1 and CDR2: SGHDT and YYEEEE. The V gene lost 4 bases and the J gene lost 4 bases, with 11 bases spanning the gap. The CDR3 is made up of 13 amino acids. CDR3 in DNA: TGTGCCAGCAGCCGGACTGTTGGAGAGACCCAGTACTTC. This encodes CASSRTVGETQYF.

Written as DNA, the CDR3 is TGTGCCAGTACCCCCGTAGTCTCTGGAAACACCATATATTTT. It translates to CASTPVVSGNTIYF. The chain carries TRBV19 and TRBJ1-3; no reliable D call. CDR1 is LNHDA, CDR2 SQIVND, per germline (reference sequence). The CDR3 runs 14 residues. V lost 7 bases to trimming and J lost 0 bases, with 10 bases between them.

DNA for the CDR3: TGCGCCAGCAGCAGCGCGGGAGAATCGTACAATGAGCAGTTCTTC. Protein sequence: CASSSAGESYNEQFF. The chain recombines TRBV5-1 with TRBJ2-1; 7 positions match TRBD2. The CDR3 length is 15 residues. CDR1 is SGHRS, CDR2 YFSETQ, per germline. Trimming at V came to 4 bases and at J to 4 bases, leaving 8 bases not matched to a gene.

The V gene is TRBV11-3, the J gene TRBJ2-7, with D possibly matching TRBD2 (5 bases). Germline CDR1 SGHNT, CDR2 YENEEA. This CDR3 spans 16 amino acids. Trimming pared 1 base from V and 0 bases from J, leaving 13 bases between. CDR3 coding DNA: TGTGCCAGCAGCTTAGGGACTCAATCCGGCTCCTACGAGCAGTACTTC. Protein product: CASSLGTQSGSYEQYF.

This chain joins TRBV29-1 and TRBJ1-1; D is perhaps TRBD1 (5 bases). This CDR3 region has 14 residues. Germline V gene lookup returns CDR1 SQVTM and CDR2 ANQGSEA. With 0 bases removed from V and 6 bases from J, the gap between germline ends came to 14 bases. The CDR3 protein is CSVEDLGSTAEAFF. In DNA form, the CDR3 reads TGCAGCGTTGAAGATCTGGGCTCGACAGCTGAAGCTTTCTTT.

The J gene is TRBJ2-1, the V gene TRBV5-1; TRBD2 might be the D (6 bases). This CDR3 has 12 residues. Germline V gives CDR1 SGHRS, CDR2 YFSETQ. Trimming cost V 2 bases and J 10 bases, with 10 bases left between them. DNA for the CDR3: TGCGCCAGCAGCTTTGAGGCGGGGGAGCAGTTCTTC. As protein: CASSFEAGEQFF.

The chain combines TRBV19 with TRBJ2-7; 11 bases map to TRBD2. The CDR3 is 18 amino acids. The junction had 10 bases not matched to a gene; V was cut back by 3 bases and J by 0 bases. Germline CDR1 reads LNHDA; CDR2 reads SQIVND (reference sequence). CDR3 in amino acids: CASSIKGTSGPFSYEQYF. The CDR3 region has the DNA TGTGCCAGTAGTATCAAAGGGACTAGCGGCCCCTTCTCCTACGAGCAGTACTTC.

This sequence joins TRBV5-1 and TRBJ2-3; D unclear. From germline, CDR1 is SGHRS and CDR2 YFSETQ. The CDR3 is 14 residues long. Trimming removed 3 bases from V and 0 bases from J, with 8 bases in between. CDR3 in amino acids: CASSSPGSTDTQYF. In nucleotides, the CDR3 is TGCGCCAGCAGCTCCCCGGGTAGCACAGATACGCAGTATTTT. Looking up the rest from reference TRBV5-1 and TRBJ2-3 gives the full variable domain: KAGVTQTPRYLIKTRGQQVTLSCSPISGHRSVSWYQQTPGQGLQFLFEYFSETQRNKGNFPGRFSGRQFSNSRSEMNVSTLELGDSALYLCASSSPGSTDTQYFGPGTRLTVL.

The J gene is TRBJ2-5, the V gene TRBV19; TRBD1 agrees at 9 bases. After removal of 4 bases from V and 4 bases from J, the junction contained 10 bases not matched to a gene. Germline lookup yields CDR1 LNHDA and CDR2 SQIVND (reference sequence). This CDR3 spans 16 amino acids. The CDR3 spells CASSTGTGLFRETQYF. CDR3 in DNA: TGTGCCAGTAGTACCGGGACAGGGTTATTTCGAGAGACCCAGTACTTC.

The chain has TRBV7-9 and TRBJ2-7, with 10 bases matching TRBD2. V lost 3 bases to trimming and J lost 7 bases; unmatched junction nucleotides: 6. The CDR3 loop spans 14 amino acids. Germline values: CDR1 SEHNR, CDR2 FQNEAQ (reference sequence). CDR3 loop: CASSFGLAGVEQYF. The CDR3 DNA is TGTGCCAGCAGCTTCGGCCTAGCGGGAGTTGAGCAGTACTTC. Based on the CDR3 plus reference TRBV7-9 and TRBJ2-7, the full variable domain is DTGVSQNPRHKITKRGQNVTFRCDPISEHNRLYWYRQTLGQGPEFLTYFQNEAQLEKSRLLSDRFSAERPKGSFSTLEIQRTEQGDSAMYLCASSFGLAGVEQYFGPGTRLTVT.

CDR3 in amino acids: CATSDGIWNTGELFF. For the CDR3, the DNA is TGTGCCACCAGTGACGGGATTTGGAACACCGGGGAGCTGTTTTTT. The chain joins TRBV24-1 to TRBJ2-2, with TRBD2 as a possible D gene (5 bases). Germline CDR1 is KGHDR and CDR2 is SFDVKD. V was clipped by 4 bases and J by 1 base, with 9 bases between them. The CDR3 spans 15 residues.

This rearrangement joins TRBV5-5 to TRBJ1-4; 9 bases agree with TRBD1. The germline gives CDR1 SGHKS, CDR2 YYEKEE (reference sequence). V gave up 4 bases and J gave up 6 bases; unmatched junction bases: 4. This CDR3 spans 14 amino acids. CDR3 region: CASSATGGDEKLFF. The CDR3 bases are TGTGCCAGCAGCGCGACAGGGGGGGATGAAAAACTGTTTTTT.

CDR3 coding DNA: TGTGCCAGCAGCCGTGACAGGAACACTGAAGCTTTCTTT. Its translation: CASSRDRNTEAFF. This chain links TRBV11-2 with TRBJ1-1; a weak D match, TRBD1 (5 bases). The CDR3 loop spans 13 amino acids. V lost 5 bases to trimming and J lost 1 base, with 8 bases between them. Germline CDR1 SGHAT, CDR2 FQNNGV.

With respect to this clone: The same CDR3 also results from other DNA sequences found in this sample. CDR3 sequence reads: CASSPSNTGELFF. In DNA, the CDR3 is TGTGCCAGCTCACCATCAAACACCGGGGAGCTGTTTTTT. The chain uses TRBV18 and TRBJ2-2; unclear D gene. The germline CDR1 and CDR2 sequences are KGHSH and LQKENI. V was pared by 2 bases and J by 2 bases, with 3 bases between. This CDR3 is 13 amino acids long.

This chain joins TRBV12-2 and TRBJ2-1; no check of the table's D call, TRBD2, against the DNA was made. TRBV12-2 corresponds to a pseudogene. This CDR3 spans 16 amino acids. CDR3 region: CASRLARMGEWNEQFF. CDR3 in DNA: TGTGCAAGTCGCTTAGCGAGGATGGGTGAATGGAATGAGCAGTTCTTC.

CDR3 bases: TGTGCCAGCAGTCGGACAGTCTACACAGATACGCAGTATTTT. Translating gives CASSRTVYTDTQYF. The genes are TRBV2 and TRBJ2-3; D may be TRBD1 (6 bases). The CDR3 consists of 14 residues. Trimming cost V 5 bases and J 2 bases, with 11 bases left between them. Per the germline V gene, CDR1 is SNHLY and CDR2 is FYNNEI.

For this clone: A read error may account for a junction end that differs from germline. The rearrangement uses TRBV7-7 and TRBJ2-5, with TRBD1 matching over 7 bases. Germline CDR1 SSHAT, CDR2 FNYEAQ (reference sequence). The CDR3 runs to 15 residues. CDR3 in DNA: TGTGCTAGCAGCTTTGGACAGGCGCGTAGGGAGACCCAGTACTTC. Residues: CASSFGQARRETQYF. The variable domain in full, with the rest retrieved from reference TRBV7-7 and TRBJ2-5, is GAGVSQSPRYKVTKRGQDVTLRCDPISSHATLYWYQQALGQGPEFLTYFNYEAQPDKSGLPSDRFSAERPEGSISTLTIQRTEQRDSAMYRCASSFGQARRETQYFGPGTRLLVL.

The chain carries TRBV6-1 and TRBJ2-2, with 8 positions matching TRBD2. Trimming took 2 bases from V and 5 from J; bases not matched to a gene: 4. The CDR3 extends over 15 amino acids. Looked up from germline, CDR1 is MNHNS and CDR2 is SASEGT. CDR3 residues: CASSEREGLTGELFF. In DNA form, the CDR3 reads TGTGCCAGCAGTGAACGGGAGGGCCTAACCGGGGAGCTGTTTTTT.

The chain combines TRBV3-1 (or the pseudogene TRBV3-2) with TRBJ1-4; D remains unclear. Trimming stripped 3 bases from V and 7 bases from J, with 9 bases between. The CDR3 contains 13 residues. The germline gives CDR1 LGHDT, CDR2 YNNKEL (reference sequence). The CDR3 region has the DNA TGTGCCAGCAGCCAGGCCCCTGGTGAAAAACTGTTTTTT. Its translation: CASSQAPGEKLFF.

This sequence joins TRBV19 and TRBJ1-5; D is uncertain. CDR1 and CDR2 (germline): LNHDA, SQIVND (reference sequence). The CDR3 length is 16 residues. V gave up 1 base and J gave up 0 bases, with 10 bases separating them. CDR3 in DNA: TGTGCCAGTAGTATAGGCCCCGGTTATAGCAATCAGCCCCAGCATTTT. Translation gives CASSIGPGYSNQPQHF.

V and J are TRBV15 and TRBJ2-7; TRBD2 is a possible D gene (5 bases). CDR3 length equals 15 residues. The germline CDR1 and CDR2 sequences are LNHNV and YYDKDF (reference sequence). V was pared by 3 bases and J by 0 bases, with 12 bases between. As DNA, the CDR3 is TGTGCCACCAGCAGGGACCGGACTGCCTCCTACGAGCAGTACTTC. The encoded protein is CATSRDRTASYEQYF.

This clone has only a few counts. The chain recombines TRBV5-1 with TRBJ1-1, with 8 bases matching TRBD1. The germline gives CDR1 SGHRS, CDR2 YFSETQ. V gave up 3 bases and J gave up 9 bases; unmatched junction bases: 4. The CDR3 runs to 12 residues. The CDR3 DNA reads as TGCGCCAGCAGCTACGGACAGGGACAAGCTTTCTTT. This translates into CASSYGQGQAFF.

This chain joins TRBV9 and TRBJ1-5; tentatively, D is TRBD1 (5 bases). Germline loops: CDR1 SGDLS, CDR2 YYNGEE. This CDR3 region has 14 residues. Trimming left V 4 bases short and J 2 bases short, with 10 bases between. CDR3 DNA: TGTGCCAGCAGCCCCTGGGGCGGCAATCAGCCCCAGCATTTT. Its translation is CASSPWGGNQPQHF.